This is a list of T cell receptor beta chains from one sample in a study of T cell responses to AZD1222 COVID-19 vaccine. Libraries were prepared by immunoSEQ multiplex PCR; TCRdb keeps only in-frame clonotypes and omits some of them. The sample yields 100,000 to 150,000 clones, just over 90% seen once. The specimen comprised peripheral blood, sampled on day 0 of AZD1222 vaccination. These receptors were taken from an adult in good health. Both conserved end residues are part of each CDR3. The D gene is left open where the match is weak. Size is omitted from some rows. Given values are once, few, many or a class for expanded clones.

TRBJ2-2	-	-	TRBV12-3/TRBV12-4	CASSSRPGELFF	TGTGCCAGCAGTTCCAGGCCTGGGGAGCTGTTTTTT
TRBJ2-6	-	-	TRBV3-1/TRBV3-2	CASSQGSEANVLTF	TGTGCCAGCAGCCAAGGGTCCGAGGCCAACGTCCTGACTTTC
TRBJ1-4	-	-	TRBV5-4	CATGTSQGANEKLFF	TGTGCCACCGGGACATCCCAAGGAGCTAATGAAAAACTGTTTTTT
TRBJ2-4	-	-	TRBV28	CASSFMTPQNIQYF	TGTGCCAGCAGTTTTATGACTCCTCAAAACATTCAGTACTTC
TRBJ1-3	-	-	TRBV25-1	CASSEFTRAGNTIYF	TGTGCCAGCAGTGAATTTACAAGGGCTGGAAACACCATATATTTT
TRBJ2-7	TRBD2	-	TRBV3-1/TRBV3-2	CASSQAGLAGSYEQYF	TGTGCCAGCAGCCAAGCCGGGCTAGCGGGTTCCTACGAGCAGTACTTC
TRBJ1-5	-	-	TRBV2	CASKGDSINQPQHF	TGTGCCAGCAAGGGAGACAGCATCAATCAGCCCCAGCATTTT
TRBJ2-1	-	few	TRBV18	CASSKRSGAANNEQFF	TGTGCCAGCTCAAAAAGGAGCGGTGCCGCGAACAATGAGCAGTTCTTC
TRBJ2-5	-	-	TRBV7-9	CASSAAVQETQYF	TGTGCCAGCAGCGCCGCGGTCCAAGAGACCCAGTACTTC
TRBJ2-1	TRBD2	-	TRBV2	CASMRLAGYNEQFF	TGTGCCAGCATGCGACTAGCGGGATACAATGAGCAGTTCTTC
TRBJ1-1	-	-	TRBV28	CASSDTTEVAFF	TGTGCCAGCAGTGATACAACCGAAGTGGCTTTCTTT
TRBJ2-7	TRBD2	once	TRBV9	CASSPGLAGSYEQYF	TGTGCCAGCAGCCCCGGACTAGCGGGATCCTACGAGCAGTACTTC
TRBJ2-1	TRBD2	-	TRBV28	CASSLGGSPTGNEQFF	TGTGCCAGCAGTTTGGGCGGGAGCCCGACGGGCAATGAGCAGTTCTTC
TRBJ1-2	-	-	TRBV25-1	CASSAEGKGGNYGYTF	TGTGCCAGCAGTGCCGAGGGGAAGGGGGGGAACTATGGCTACACCTTC
TRBJ2-3	-	-	TRBV7-9	CASSLYLADTDTQYF	TGTGCCAGCAGCTTATATCTGGCCGACACAGATACGCAGTATTTT
TRBJ2-5	TRBD2	-	TRBV5-8	CASSLGTSGNYETQYF	TGTGCCAGCAGCTTGGGGACTAGCGGGAATTATGAGACCCAGTACTTC
TRBJ2-7	TRBD1	-	TRBV28	CASRNTPPDRGSYEQYF	TGTGCCAGCAGGAACACCCCCCCCGACAGGGGTTCCTACGAGCAGTACTTC
TRBJ2-1	-	-	TRBV18	CASSPLGPGIFNEQFF	TGTGCCAGCTCACCCCTCGGCCCAGGGATATTCAATGAGCAGTTCTTC